A single sample is the source of the 23 T cell receptor beta chains below, sequenced in a study of post-analysis software for immune sequencing data. These receptors lack a known antigen. Broader study findings: The study found TRBV5-6, TRBV5-1 and TRBV20-1 among several TRBV segments more frequent in patients than controls.

The authors incorporated unique molecular identifiers into the TCR beta cDNA libraries. TCRdb re-called the PCR reads with MiXCR, one entry per CDR3 protein. Of 700,000 to 800,000 distinct CDR3 sequences listed, roughly 27% are singletons. The specimen was blood. The receptors stem from a girl aged 5-17 years with multiple sclerosis.

This chain connects TRBV7-9 to TRBJ1-5, with 7 bases identical to TRBD1. Germline-derived CDR1 and CDR2 are SEHNR and FQNEAQ (reference sequence). Trimming took 2 bases from V and 7 from J; bases not matched to a gene: 8. The CDR3 totals 15 residues. CDR3 residues: CASSLSDRVDQPQHF. Written as DNA, the CDR3 is TGTGCCAGCAGCTTATCTGACAGGGTCGACCAGCCCCAGCATTTT.

This clonotype was seen more than once but under ten times. The chain combines TRBV6-1 with TRBJ2-3, with a possible D match to TRBD1 (6 bases). Looked up from germline, CDR1 is MNHNS and CDR2 is SASEGT. The CDR3 is 15 residues long. V lost 3 bases and J lost 8, with 18 bases in between. CDR3 sequence reads: CASSEGPDRFGTQYF. The DNA of the CDR3 is TGTGCCAGCAGTGAGGGGCCAGACAGGTTTGGTACGCAGTATTTT.

As regards this clonotype: With a much larger clone just one base away, this may be a read error. Since no conserved phenylalanine or tryptophan closes the CDR3, a read error is the likely cause. The chain carries TRBV15 and TRBJ2-1, with a weak D call TRBD2 (5 bases). The CDR3 runs to 14 residues. V was clipped by 9 bases and J by 2 bases, with 14 bases between them. Germline loops: CDR1 LNHNV, CDR2 YYDKDF (reference sequence). CDR3 loop: CATTERRPYNEQFV. The CDR3 bases are TGTGCCACTACTGAGCGGCGTCCCTACAATGAGCAGTTCGTC.

This clonotype has more than one count but fewer than ten. This chain connects TRBV4-1 to TRBJ2-1; 8 bases fit TRBD1. The V and J ends lost 0 bases and 15 bases, in that order; junction bases with no gene match: 7. From germline, CDR1 is MGHRA and CDR2 YSYEKL. The CDR3 is 13 residues long. Here the CDR3 reads CASSQDMDRALFF. The CDR3 DNA sequence: TGCGCCAGCAGCCAAGACATGGACAGGGCTCTGTTCTTC.

The rearrangement links TRBV15 to TRBJ2-1; no reliable D call. Germline CDR1 is LNHNV and CDR2 is YYDKDF (reference sequence). The V gene lost 0 bases and the J gene lost 5 bases, with 17 bases spanning the gap. The CDR3 runs to 17 residues. The CDR3 nucleotides read TGTGCCACCAGCAGAGATTGGGCTCGTCCGCACGACAATGAGCAGTTCTTC. Its protein is CATSRDWARPHDNEQFF.

The genes are TRBV20-1 and TRBJ2-5; 7 bases are a match to TRBD2. CDR1 and CDR2 from the germline V gene are DFQATT and SNEGSKA (reference sequence). The junction had 9 bases not matched to a gene; V was cut back by 6 bases and J by 2 bases. The CDR3 runs 14 residues. CDR3 in amino acids: CSAPRTSAQETQYF. The CDR3 region has the DNA TGCAGTGCCCCCCGGACTAGTGCTCAAGAGACCCAGTACTTC.

CDR3 nucleotides: TGTGCCAGCAGCTTAAACGCTGGGACTAGCGGGGTATCTGAGACCCAGTACTTC. This translates into CASSLNAGTSGVSETQYF. V usage is TRBV11-2 and J usage is TRBJ2-5; 13 bases agree with TRBD2. This CDR3 is 18 amino acids long. The germline gives CDR1 SGHAT, CDR2 FQNNGV. V lost 2 bases and J lost 5; bases outside the gene matches: 11.

The rearrangement uses TRBV5-4 and TRBJ2-3, with D possibly TRBD1 on 6 matching bases. Germline values: CDR1 SGHNT, CDR2 YYREEE (reference sequence). The CDR3 extends over 13 amino acids. Trimming cost V 5 bases and J 3 bases, with 10 bases left between them. The CDR3 loop reads CASRGRGTDTQYF. CDR3 nucleotides: TGTGCCAGCAGGGGCAGGGGTACAGATACGCAGTATTTT.

The chain combines TRBV11-2 with TRBJ1-6, with 9 positions matching TRBD1. V trimming: 5 bases; J trimming: 9 bases; junction bases outside the gene matches: 8. This CDR3 is 15 amino acids long. Germline loops: CDR1 SGHAT, CDR2 FQNNGV. CDR3 nucleotide sequence: TGTGCCAGCAGCCCGACCGGGACAGGGATTTCACCCCTCCACTTT. As protein: CASSPTGTGISPLHF.

This sequence joins TRBV28 and TRBJ2-4, with D possibly matching TRBD1 (6 bases). Matching the DNA end better, TRBJ2-7 makes the J call doubtful. Germline V lookup: CDR1 MDHEN, CDR2 SYDVKM. The CDR3 runs 15 residues. Here the CDR3 DNA reads TGTGCCAGCAGCCAAGACAGGTTAAGGCGTGACGAGCAGTACTTC. It codes for CASSQDRLRRDEQYF.

J is TRBJ2-3 and V is TRBV9; perhaps D is TRBD1 or TRBD2 (5 bases each). From germline, CDR1 is SGDLS and CDR2 YYNGEE. Trimming pared 4 bases from V and 0 bases from J, leaving 15 bases between. The CDR3 has 16 amino acids. In DNA, the CDR3 is TGTGCCAGCAGCCAAAGGGGAGCCGCTAGCACAGATACGCAGTATTTT. Encoded protein: CASSQRGAASTDTQYF.

This clonotype was observed a handful of times. V and J are TRBV20-1 and TRBJ1-2; 7 nucleotides line up with TRBD1. V gave up 6 bases and J gave up 2 bases; unmatched junction bases: 6. The CDR3 has 13 amino acids. Per germline, CDR1 DFQATT and CDR2 SNEGSKA (reference sequence). In DNA form, the CDR3 reads TGCAGTGCGCAGGGGGTGCGGAACTATGGCTACACCTTC. It encodes CSAQGVRNYGYTF.

This clonotype was seen a handful of times. The V gene is TRBV10-3, the J gene TRBJ2-5, with D hard to call. The J call may be incorrect, as the DNA end agrees better with TRBJ2-7. This CDR3 has 13 amino acids. Germline V CDR1 and CDR2: ENHRY, SYGVKD. CDR3 sequence (DNA): TGTGCCATCAGTGAGCGGGTTCCCTACGAGCAGTACTTC. Translated: CAISERVPYEQYF.

This chain connects TRBV20-1 to TRBJ2-5; 10 nucleotides line up with TRBD1. This CDR3 region has 15 residues. In germline, CDR1 is DFQATT, CDR2 SNEGSKA (reference sequence). V trimming: 6 bases; J trimming: 1 base; junction bases outside the gene matches: 8. This chain's CDR3 is CSAKAGQGRQETQYF. Here the CDR3 DNA reads TGCAGTGCCAAAGCGGGACAGGGGCGCCAAGAGACCCAGTACTTC.

This chain links TRBV4-3 with TRBJ2-1; tentative D call: TRBD2 (5 bases). Germline loops: CDR1 LGHNA, CDR2 YSLEER. This CDR3 region has 15 residues. Trimming took 0 bases from V and 6 from J, leaving 12 bases between them. The CDR3 sequence: CASSQEGGRFNEQFF. The DNA for the CDR3 is TGCGCCAGCAGCCAAGAAGGAGGACGCTTCAATGAGCAGTTCTTC.

About this clonotype: The junction departs from germline at one end; a sequencing error may be responsible. The CDR3: CASSATRTRGERYF. As DNA, the CDR3 is TGTGCCAGCAGCGCGACCAGGACTCGGGGCGAGCGGTACTTC. The V call is TRBV7-9, the J call TRBJ2-7, with D perhaps being TRBD1 or TRBD2 (5 bases each). The CDR3 extends over 14 amino acids. In germline, CDR1 is SEHNR, CDR2 FQNEAQ (reference sequence).

The CDR3 region is CSVISGTSSYEQYF. For the CDR3, the DNA is TGCAGCGTTATTTCCGGGACGAGCTCCTACGAGCAGTACTTC. The chain couples TRBV29-1 to TRBJ2-7; D could derive from TRBD1 or TRBD2 (5 bases each). In germline, CDR1 is SQVTM, CDR2 ANQGSEA. The CDR3 covers 14 residues. The germline V and J ends were trimmed by 5 bases and 0 bases, with 14 bases remaining between them.

V is TRBV5-5 and J is TRBJ2-2; 8 nucleotides match TRBD1. CDR3 size: 20 residues. Germline V lookup: CDR1 SGHKS, CDR2 YYEKEE (reference sequence). Trimming at V came to 1 base and at J to 8 bases, leaving 22 bases not matched to a gene. This CDR3 reads CASSLIPGQASTGPFGELFF. The CDR3 DNA sequence: TGTGCCAGCAGCTTGATCCCGGGACAGGCCTCAACCGGGCCGTTTGGGGAGCTGTTTTTT.

To note about this clonotype: Here the CDR3 omits its conserved ending phenylalanine or tryptophan, so a read error is the likely source. The chain uses TRBV29-1 and TRBJ2-3; 8 bases agree with TRBD1. In germline, CDR1 is SQVTM, CDR2 ANQGSEA. CDR3 length equals 16 residues. The ends lost 1 base at V and 4 bases at J; junction bases unmatched: 10. DNA for the CDR3: TGCAGCGTTGAAGGGACAGGGACCCATACGGCAGATACGCAGTATTTG. Protein product: CSVEGTGTHTADTQYL.

A remark on this clonotype: An end of the junction differs from the germline gene, which may be a read error. The chain has TRBV29-1 and TRBJ2-3; D is possibly TRBD2 (5 bases). The CDR3 sequence is 14 residues long. Germline V CDR1 and CDR2: SQVTM, ANQGSEA. CDR3 nucleotides: TGCAGCGTTGTGCCCGGGATCGGCACAGATACGCACTATTTT. Amino acid sequence: CSVVPGIGTDTHYF.

This sequence joins TRBV24-1 and TRBJ2-4, with D tentatively TRBD1 (7 bases). The V end was cut by 2 bases, the J end by 0 bases, with 13 bases between. The CDR3 contains 17 residues. Germline V gene data show CDR1 as KGHDR and CDR2 as SFDVKD. Written as DNA, the CDR3 is TGTGCCACCAGTGATTCGGGGGACAGTTCAGCCAAAAACATTCAGTACTTC. Amino acids: CATSDSGDSSAKNIQYF.

This clonotype has just a few counts. The V call is TRBV15, the J call TRBJ2-5; D is unresolved. CDR1 LNHNV and CDR2 YYDKDF come from the germline V gene (reference sequence). This CDR3 has 13 amino acids. The ends were cut back, 0 bases at V and 7 bases at J, with 9 bases in the middle. CDR3 in amino acids: CATSRDLEATQYF. As DNA, the CDR3 is TGTGCCACCAGCAGAGATCTAGAGGCGACCCAGTACTTC.

This sequence joins TRBV11-2 and TRBJ2-5; D gene ambiguous. This CDR3 region has 14 residues. CDR1 is SGHAT and CDR2 is FQNNGV in the germline V gene. V lost 0 bases, J lost 0 bases, and 5 bases lay in between. The CDR3 nucleotides are TGTGCCAGCAGCTTAGATGCCCACCAAGAGACCCAGTACTTC. It yields the protein CASSLDAHQETQYF.